The rows below give T cell receptor beta chains drawn from one sample of a study of metastatic and nonmetastatic thyroid tumors. Using MiXCR, TCRdb re-called clones from the PCR reads. The sample has over 12,000 clones, approximately 28% seen once. The specimen sequenced was tumor tissue. The source is a female donor with papillary thyroid cancer or a benign thyroid nodule (not recorded which). Some clones in this sample may be carry-over from other donors' samples. CDR3s include the opening cysteine and the closing phenylalanine or tryptophan. The order of the fields is D gene, V gene, J gene, clone size, CDR3 DNA, CDR3 protein. A D gene is named only where the DNA matches it firmly. Clone size appears in some rows only: once, few, many, or a class for an expanded clone.

D gene: -; V gene: TRBV27; J gene: TRBJ2-7; clone size: -; CDR3 DNA: TGTGCCAGCGGAGGGACAGAAGACTACGAGCAGTACTTC; CDR3 protein: CASGGTEDYEQYF
D gene: -; V gene: TRBV6-1; J gene: TRBJ2-5; clone size: few; CDR3 DNA: TGTGCCACCAAGGGGGACCCGGCCGGAGTGACCCAGTACTTC; CDR3 protein: CATKGDPAGVTQYF
D gene: TRBD2; V gene: TRBV9; J gene: TRBJ2-4; clone size: medium-sized; CDR3 DNA: TGTGCCAGCAGCGTAGGCCTAGCGGGAGGGCCTCTAGCCAAAAACATTCAGTACTTC; CDR3 protein: CASSVGLAGGPLAKNIQYF
D gene: -; V gene: TRBV6-1; J gene: TRBJ2-7; clone size: -; CDR3 DNA: TGTGCCAGCAAGCCCGGACCCTCCGGCTACGAGCAGTACTTC; CDR3 protein: CASKPGPSGYEQYF
D gene: TRBD2; V gene: TRBV4-2; J gene: TRBJ2-3; clone size: -; CDR3 DNA: TGTGCCAGCAGCCAAGTCTCTAGCGGGAGCGGGGGCACAGATACGCAGTATTTT; CDR3 protein: CASSQVSSGSGGTDTQYF
D gene: -; V gene: TRBV7-8; J gene: TRBJ1-2; clone size: large; CDR3 DNA: TGTGCCAGCAGCTTAGATCCGAGAAACTATGGCTACACCTTC; CDR3 protein: CASSLDPRNYGYTF
D gene: -; V gene: TRBV3-1; J gene: TRBJ2-7; clone size: -; CDR3 DNA: TGTGCCAGCACACGGAGAGGCCCCTACGAGCAGTACTTC; CDR3 protein: CASTRRGPYEQYF
D gene: -; V gene: TRBV11-2; J gene: TRBJ2-7; clone size: -; CDR3 DNA: TGTGCCAGCAGCTTAGTAACGGCCGGGCTCGGGGGCTACGAGCAGTACTTC; CDR3 protein: CASSLVTAGLGGYEQYF
D gene: -; V gene: TRBV30; J gene: TRBJ2-3; clone size: many; CDR3 DNA: TGTGCCTGGAAGAGGGGAAATACGCAGTATTTT; CDR3 protein: CAWKRGNTQYF
D gene: TRBD1; V gene: TRBV10-3; J gene: TRBJ2-7; clone size: -; CDR3 DNA: TGTGCCATCACGCCTGGACAGGGGACGGGGGCAAACTCCTACGAGCAGTACTTC; CDR3 protein: CAITPGQGTGANSYEQYF
D gene: TRBD1; V gene: TRBV6-1; J gene: TRBJ1-3; clone size: -; CDR3 DNA: TGTGCCAGCAGTATAGACCTGACAGGGGTCTCTGGAAACACCATATATTTT; CDR3 protein: CASSIDLTGVSGNTIYF
D gene: TRBD2; V gene: TRBV20-1; J gene: TRBJ2-3; clone size: -; CDR3 DNA: TGCAGTGCTAGGGTTCTAGCGGGAGCCACAGATACGCAGTATTTT; CDR3 protein: CSARVLAGATDTQYF
D gene: -; V gene: TRBV6-2/TRBV6-3; J gene: TRBJ1-1; clone size: few; CDR3 DNA: TGTGCCAGCAGTTACTTCAGGGGTGGAACTGAAGCTTTCTTT; CDR3 protein: CASSYFRGGTEAFF
D gene: -; V gene: TRBV20-1; J gene: TRBJ1-1; clone size: -; CDR3 DNA: TGCAGTGCTAGAGATGAGAAAGGTTTGTACACTGAAGCTTTCTTT; CDR3 protein: CSARDEKGLYTEAFF
D gene: TRBD1; V gene: TRBV12-3/TRBV12-4; J gene: TRBJ1-1; clone size: -; CDR3 DNA: TGTGCCAGCAGGCGGGACAGGGTTACTGAAGCTTTCTTT; CDR3 protein: CASRRDRVTEAFF
D gene: -; V gene: TRBV12-3/TRBV12-4; J gene: TRBJ1-2; clone size: many; CDR3 DNA: TGTGCCAGCAGTTTTGAGGGTGGCTATGGCTACACCTTC; CDR3 protein: CASSFEGGYGYTF
D gene: TRBD1; V gene: TRBV19; J gene: TRBJ1-2; clone size: -; CDR3 DNA: TGTGCCAGACCCTCAAACCGGGACAGGGGGCACCGTAACTATGGCTACACCTTC; CDR3 protein: CARPSNRDRGHRNYGYTF